This entry is about one T cell receptor (beta chain). The antigen remains undetermined. These data come from a study of blood T cells in healthy people across ages. Findings of the study overall: TCR beta diversity correlated strongly with naive T cell percentage.

The length of the CDR3 is 16 residues. Germline-derived CDR1 and CDR2 are MDHEN and SYDVKM. Losses at the gene ends were 2 bases for V and 5 bases for J; bases not matched to a gene: 7. Primed by a sample-barcoded 5' primer and a J-beta primer mix, a second PCR proceeded for about 7 to 12 cycles. Each TCR beta cDNA got a 12-nucleotide random molecular identifier. Each CDR3 protein gets one entry after TCRdb re-called the 5' RACE reads with MiXCR. The data show 700,000 to 900,000 distinct CDR3 sequences, 40% to 65% seen once. Donor samples were obtained from healthy Caucasian individuals from Russia, aged about 6 to 100. Extracted total RNA amounted to at least 5.5 micrograms for each sample.

The material sequenced was blood. V usage is TRBV28 and J usage is TRBJ1-5; 9 nucleotides align to TRBD1. This receptor was identified in an elderly man in good health. CDR3 sequence: CASSLGTGLGDQPQHF. CDR3 DNA: TGTGCCAGCAGTTTAGGGACAGGGCTCGGGGATCAGCCCCAGCATTTT.